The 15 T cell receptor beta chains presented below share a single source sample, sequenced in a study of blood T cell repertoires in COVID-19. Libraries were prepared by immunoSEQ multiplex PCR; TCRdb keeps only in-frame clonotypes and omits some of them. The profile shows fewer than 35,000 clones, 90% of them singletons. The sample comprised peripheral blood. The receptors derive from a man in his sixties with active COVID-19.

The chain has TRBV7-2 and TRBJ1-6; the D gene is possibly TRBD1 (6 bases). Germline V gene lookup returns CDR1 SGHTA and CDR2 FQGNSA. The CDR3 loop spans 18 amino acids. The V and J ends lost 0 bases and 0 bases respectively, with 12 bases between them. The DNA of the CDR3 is TGTGCCAGCAGCTTAGCGCTAAGGGGGAGCTCCTATAATTCACCCCTCCACTTT. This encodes CASSLALRGSSYNSPLHF.

CDR3 loop: CASRGETGPAYEQYF. CDR3 bases: TGTGCCAGCAGAGGGGAGACAGGGCCAGCCTACGAGCAGTACTTC. The chain is built from TRBV28 and TRBJ2-7, with 7 bases matching TRBD1. The CDR3 is 15 residues long. Looked up from germline, CDR1 is MDHEN and CDR2 is SYDVKM. V shed 6 bases, J shed 2 bases, and the junction held 10 bases outside the gene matches.

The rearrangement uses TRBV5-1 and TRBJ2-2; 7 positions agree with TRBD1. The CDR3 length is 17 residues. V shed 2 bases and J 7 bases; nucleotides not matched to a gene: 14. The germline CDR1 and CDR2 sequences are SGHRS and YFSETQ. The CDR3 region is CASSFRSDRVGIGELFF. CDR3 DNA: TGCGCCAGCAGCTTTCGATCCGACAGGGTGGGGATCGGGGAGCTGTTTTTT.

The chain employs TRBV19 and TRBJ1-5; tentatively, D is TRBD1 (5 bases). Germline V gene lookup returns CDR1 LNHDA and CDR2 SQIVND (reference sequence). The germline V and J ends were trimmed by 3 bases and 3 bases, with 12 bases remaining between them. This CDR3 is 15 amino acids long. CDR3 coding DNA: TGTGCCAGTAGTATCGGCAGGGTCCCCAATCAGCCCCAGCATTTT. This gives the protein CASSIGRVPNQPQHF. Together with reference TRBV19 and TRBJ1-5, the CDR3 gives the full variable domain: DGGITQSPKYLFRKEGQNVTLSCEQNLNHDAMYWYRQDPGQGLRLIYYSQIVNDFQKGDIAEGYSVSREKKESFPLTVTSAQKNPTAFYLCASSIGRVPNQPQHFGDGTRLSIL.

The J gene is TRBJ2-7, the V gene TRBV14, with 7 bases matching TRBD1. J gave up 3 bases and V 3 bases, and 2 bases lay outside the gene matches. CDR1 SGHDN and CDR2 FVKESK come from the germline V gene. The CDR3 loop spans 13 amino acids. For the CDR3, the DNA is TGTGCCAGCAGCCAGACAGGGCTCTACGAGCAGTACTTC. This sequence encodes CASSQTGLYEQYF. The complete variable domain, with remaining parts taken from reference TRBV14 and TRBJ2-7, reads EAGVTQFPSHSVIEKGQTVTLRCDPISGHDNLYWYRRVMGKEIKFLLHFVKESKQDESGMPNNRFLAERTGGTYSTLKVQPAELEDSGVYFCASSQTGLYEQYFGPGTRLTVT.

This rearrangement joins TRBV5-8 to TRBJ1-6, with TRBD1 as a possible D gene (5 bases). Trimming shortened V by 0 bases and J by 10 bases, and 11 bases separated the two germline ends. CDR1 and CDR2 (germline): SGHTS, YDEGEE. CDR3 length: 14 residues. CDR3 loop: CASSLEGLDSPLHF. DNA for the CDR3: TGTGCCAGCAGCTTGGAGGGGTTAGACTCACCCCTCCACTTT.

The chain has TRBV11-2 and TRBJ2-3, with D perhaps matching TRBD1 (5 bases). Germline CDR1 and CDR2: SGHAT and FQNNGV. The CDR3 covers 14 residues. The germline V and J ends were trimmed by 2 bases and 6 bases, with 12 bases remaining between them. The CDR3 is CASSLSYSGDTQYF. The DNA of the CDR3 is TGTGCCAGCAGCTTAAGTTACTCAGGGGATACGCAGTATTTT.

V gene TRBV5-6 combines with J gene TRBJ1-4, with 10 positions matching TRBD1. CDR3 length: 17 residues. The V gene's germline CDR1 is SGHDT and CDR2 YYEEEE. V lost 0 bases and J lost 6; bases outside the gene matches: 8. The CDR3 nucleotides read TGTGCCAGCAGCTTGGGCGGGACAGGGGTAACCTATGAAAAACTGTTTTTT. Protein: CASSLGGTGVTYEKLFF. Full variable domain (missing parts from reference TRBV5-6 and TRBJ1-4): DAGVTQSPTHLIKTRGQQVTLRCSPKSGHDTVSWYQQALGQGPQFIFQYYEEEERQRGNFPDRFSGHQFPNYSSELNVNALLLGDSALYLCASSLGGTGVTYEKLFFGSGTQLSVL.

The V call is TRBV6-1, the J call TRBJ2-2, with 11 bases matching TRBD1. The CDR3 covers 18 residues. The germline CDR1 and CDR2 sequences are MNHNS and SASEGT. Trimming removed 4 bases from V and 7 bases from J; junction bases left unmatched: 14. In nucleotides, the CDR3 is TGTGCCAGCAGTGCCTACTCAGCGGACAGGGGGCTCGGCGGGGAGCTGTTTTTT. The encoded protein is CASSAYSADRGLGGELFF.

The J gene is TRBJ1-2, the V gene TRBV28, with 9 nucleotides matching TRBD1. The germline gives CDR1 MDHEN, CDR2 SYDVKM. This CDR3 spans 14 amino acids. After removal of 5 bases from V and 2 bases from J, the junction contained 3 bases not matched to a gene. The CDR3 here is CASSTGQGNYGYTF. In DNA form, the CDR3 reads TGTGCCAGCAGTACGGGACAGGGAAACTATGGCTACACCTTC.

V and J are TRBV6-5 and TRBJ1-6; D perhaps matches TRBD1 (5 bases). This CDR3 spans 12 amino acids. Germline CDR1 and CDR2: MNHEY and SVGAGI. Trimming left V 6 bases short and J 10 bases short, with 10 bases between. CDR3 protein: CASSTGESPLHF. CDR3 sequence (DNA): TGTGCCAGCAGCACGGGGGAGTCACCCCTCCACTTT.

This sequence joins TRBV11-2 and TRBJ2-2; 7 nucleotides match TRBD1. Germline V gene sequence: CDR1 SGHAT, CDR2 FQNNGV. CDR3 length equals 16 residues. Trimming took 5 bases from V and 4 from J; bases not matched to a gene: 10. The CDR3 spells CASSLRAAGGTGELFF. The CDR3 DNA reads TGTGCCAGCAGCCTACGCGCGGCAGGGGGCACCGGGGAGCTGTTTTTT.

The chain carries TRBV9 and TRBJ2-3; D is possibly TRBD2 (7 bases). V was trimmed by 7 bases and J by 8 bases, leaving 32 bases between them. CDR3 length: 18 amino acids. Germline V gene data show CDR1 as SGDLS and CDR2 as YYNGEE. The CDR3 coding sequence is TGTGCCAGCTACGCCCGAGGGGGGGTGATTTGCTTCCGACTTACGCAGTATTTT. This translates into CASYARGGVICFRLTQYF.

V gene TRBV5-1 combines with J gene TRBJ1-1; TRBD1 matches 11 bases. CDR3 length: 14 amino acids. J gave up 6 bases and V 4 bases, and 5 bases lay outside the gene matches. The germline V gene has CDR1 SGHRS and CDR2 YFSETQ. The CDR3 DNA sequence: TGCGCCAGCAGCGCTGGACAGGGGGCCGCTGAAGCTTTCTTT. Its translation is CASSAGQGAAEAFF.

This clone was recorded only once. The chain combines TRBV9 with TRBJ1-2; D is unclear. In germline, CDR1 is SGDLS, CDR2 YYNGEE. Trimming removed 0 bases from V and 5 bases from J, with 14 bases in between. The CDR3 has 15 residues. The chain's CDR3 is CASSVGTGSRYGYTF. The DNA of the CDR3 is TGTGCCAGCAGCGTAGGAACGGGTTCTCGGTATGGCTACACCTTC. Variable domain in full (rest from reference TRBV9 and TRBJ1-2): DSGVTQTPKHLITATGQRVTLRCSPRSGDLSVYWYQQSLDQGLQFLIQYYNGEERAKGNILERFSAQQFPDLHSELNLSSLELGDSALYFCASSVGTGSRYGYTFGSGTRLTVV.